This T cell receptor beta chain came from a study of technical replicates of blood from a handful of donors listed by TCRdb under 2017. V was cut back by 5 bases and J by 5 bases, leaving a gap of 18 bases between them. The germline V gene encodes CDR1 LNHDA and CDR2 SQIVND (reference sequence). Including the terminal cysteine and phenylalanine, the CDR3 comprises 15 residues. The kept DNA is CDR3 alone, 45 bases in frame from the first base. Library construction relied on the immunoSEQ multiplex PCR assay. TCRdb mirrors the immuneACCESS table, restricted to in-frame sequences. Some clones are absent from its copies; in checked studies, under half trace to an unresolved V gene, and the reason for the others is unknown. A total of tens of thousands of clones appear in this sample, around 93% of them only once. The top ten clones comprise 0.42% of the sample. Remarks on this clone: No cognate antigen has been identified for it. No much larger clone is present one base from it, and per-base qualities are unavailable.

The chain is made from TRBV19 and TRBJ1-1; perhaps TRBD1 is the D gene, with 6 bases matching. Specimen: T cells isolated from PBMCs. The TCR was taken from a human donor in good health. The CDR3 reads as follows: CASSPTGPGGTEAFF. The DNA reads TGTGCCAGTAGTCCTACAGGGCCGGGAGGGACTGAAGCTTTCTTT.